This TCR beta chain comes out of a study of blood T cell repertoires in COVID-19. Profiled with immunoSEQ multiplex PCR; TCRdb holds only in-frame clones, not every one. This repertoire shows around 200,000 clones, 65% to 90% found once; its top ten account for more than 5.5%. V lost 4 bases to trimming and J lost 8 bases, with 24 bases between them. Germline assignment: CDR1 SGHRS and CDR2 YFSETQ. CDR3 size: 17 residues. This TCR was recovered from a man aged 80 or over with acute or convalescent COVID-19. The chain joins TRBV5-1 to TRBJ1-4; D may be TRBD1 (6 bases). The sequenced sample consisted of peripheral blood. Here the CDR3 DNA reads TGCGCCAGCAGCCTAAACACTCCAGGGGCCGGTAGGGAAAAACTGTTTTTT. This codes for CASSLNTPGAGREKLFF. The variable domain in full, with the rest retrieved from reference TRBV5-1 and TRBJ1-4, is KAGVTQTPRYLIKTRGQQVTLSCSPISGHRSVSWYQQTPGQGLQFLFEYFSETQRNKGNFPGRFSGRQFSNSRSEMNVSTLELGDSALYLCASSLNTPGAGREKLFFGSGTQLSVL.